Below, 27 T cell receptor beta chains from the same sample are listed, as sequenced in a study of T cell responses to AZD1222 COVID-19 vaccine. Sequencing was performed with immunoSEQ multiplex PCR; in TCRdb, only in-frame clones are kept and a portion is missing. This table lists around 150,000 clones. Source material: peripheral blood. All receptors come from an adult in good health.

This rearrangement joins TRBV6-5 to TRBJ1-6; D uncertain. Germline CDR1 is MNHEY and CDR2 is SVGAGI. Trimming left V 6 bases short and J 13 bases short, with 10 bases between. The CDR3 has 11 residues. CDR3 region: CASSRTAPLHF. CDR3 bases: TGTGCCAGCAGCAGGACGGCGCCCCTCCACTTT.

This chain connects TRBV2 to TRBJ1-2; the D is unclear. The germline V gene encodes CDR1 SNHLY and CDR2 FYNNEI. The CDR3 sequence is 13 residues long. The V end was cut by 3 bases, the J end by 4 bases, with 9 bases between. The CDR3 is CASSDNSGYGYTF. The CDR3 DNA reads as TGTGCCAGCAGTGATAACAGCGGCTATGGCTACACCTTC.

The chain combines TRBV5-1 with TRBJ2-5; 10 bases are shared with TRBD2. This CDR3 has 15 amino acids. Germline V gene data show CDR1 as SGHRS and CDR2 as YFSETQ. Trimming cost V 1 base and J 5 bases; bases outside gene matches: 5. CDR3 sequence: CASSLRLAGGETQYF. The CDR3 DNA is TGCGCCAGCAGCTTGAGACTAGCGGGTGGGGAGACCCAGTACTTC.

V usage is TRBV4-1 and J usage is TRBJ1-5; 8 bases align to TRBD1. Germline V gives CDR1 MGHRA, CDR2 YSYEKL. CDR3 length equals 14 residues. The ends lost 4 bases at V and 7 bases at J; junction bases unmatched: 6. CDR3 sequence: CASSPGQGVQPQHF. The CDR3 nucleotides read TGCGCCAGCAGCCCAGGACAGGGAGTACAGCCCCAGCATTTT.

The rearrangement joins TRBV12-3 or TRBV12-4 to TRBJ2-2, with TRBD2 matching over 7 bases. Unmatched junction bases numbered 3, after V lost 11 bases and J lost 3 bases. CDR3 size: 12 residues. The CDR3: CAWGRDTGELFF. CDR3 bases: TGTGCCTGGGGGAGGGACACCGGGGAGCTGTTTTTT.

The V call is TRBV2, the J call TRBJ1-1; 9 bases align to TRBD1. The germline V gene has CDR1 SNHLY and CDR2 FYNNEI. This CDR3 spans 16 amino acids. V lost 7 bases to trimming and J lost 4 bases; unmatched junction nucleotides: 13. The CDR3 bases are TGTGCCAGCAACTCCCGGGACAGGGTTAGAAGCACTGAAGCTTTCTTT. Its translation: CASNSRDRVRSTEAFF.

Comment on this clone: Other DNA sequences in this sample translate to the same CDR3. This sequence joins TRBV19 and TRBJ1-5; possibly TRBD1 for D (5 bases). V was cut by 2 bases and J by 2 bases, with 7 bases left in between. CDR3 length: 14 residues. The germline V gene encodes CDR1 LNHDA and CDR2 SQIVND (reference sequence). Here the CDR3 DNA reads TGTGCCAGTAGTATACAGGGAGGCAATCAGCCCCAGCATTTT. Protein: CASSIQGGNQPQHF.

The chain employs TRBV9 and TRBJ1-2, with D possibly TRBD1 on 5 matching bases. Trimming left V 4 bases short and J 4 bases short, with 14 bases between. Germline CDR1 is SGDLS and CDR2 is YYNGEE. The CDR3 runs 14 residues. CDR3 DNA sequence: TGTGCCAGCAGCCCGGCGGGGGGGGGCTATGGCTACACCTTC. It encodes CASSPAGGGYGYTF. The full variable domain, with the rest looked up from reference TRBV9 and TRBJ1-2, is DSGVTQTPKHLITATGQRVTLRCSPRSGDLSVYWYQQSLDQGLQFLIQYYNGEERAKGNILERFSAQQFPDLHSELNLSSLELGDSALYFCASSPAGGGYGYTFGSGTRLTVV.

The chain joins TRBV25-1 to TRBJ1-6; D is uncertain. The CDR3 covers 12 residues. V lost 3 bases and J lost 9, with 6 bases in between. From germline, CDR1 is MGHDK and CDR2 SYGVNS. CDR3 sequence reads: CASSEGSSPLHF. CDR3 in DNA: TGTGCCAGCAGTGAGGGGTCTTCACCCCTCCACTTT.

This chain links TRBV6-5 with TRBJ1-1; D is uncertain. The CDR3 contains 14 residues. V lost 2 bases to trimming and J lost 0 bases, with 7 bases between them. Germline V gives CDR1 MNHEY, CDR2 SVGAGI. The CDR3 DNA follows: TGTGCCAGCAGTTACAGGTTCCTGAACACTGAAGCTTTCTTT. Its protein is CASSYRFLNTEAFF.

The chain employs TRBV27 and TRBJ1-4; D ambiguous. The CDR3 is made up of 13 amino acids. Germline V gene data show CDR1 as MNHEY and CDR2 as SMNVEV (reference sequence). The V and J ends lost 5 bases and 1 base respectively, with 5 bases between them. The CDR3 reads CASSLVTNEKLFF. CDR3 nucleotide sequence: TGTGCCAGCAGTCTCGTAACTAATGAAAAACTGTTTTTT.

The chain links TRBV30 to TRBJ1-6; D is ambiguous. The CDR3 spans 15 residues. The V gene's germline CDR1 is GTSNPN and CDR2 SVGIG (reference sequence). CDR3 sequence: CAMGAQLSYNSPLHF. CDR3 bases: TGTGCTATGGGAGCTCAGCTCTCCTATAATTCACCCCTCCACTTT.

This chain uses TRBV7-2 with TRBJ1-1; tentatively, D is TRBD1 (6 bases). The CDR3 is made up of 15 amino acids. Trimming stripped 5 bases from V and 4 bases from J, with 17 bases between. Germline-derived CDR1 and CDR2 are SGHTA and FQGNSA. The CDR3 bases are TGTGCCAGCAGCCCGCGGACAGTGGGAGGCACTGAAGCTTTCTTT. Residues: CASSPRTVGGTEAFF.

As for this clone: One end of the junction is discordant with germline, which a read error may explain. CDR3 nucleotide sequence: TGCAGCGTTCAAGACACGGGGAAGGCCGCTCAAGAGACCCAGTACTTC. Its protein product is CSVQDTGKAAQETQYF. The chain has TRBV29-1 and TRBJ2-5; TRBD2 is a possible D gene (5 bases). Germline-derived CDR1 and CDR2 are SQVTM and ANQGSEA. This CDR3 region has 16 residues. The full variable domain, rest sourced from reference TRBV29-1 and TRBJ2-5, is SAVISQKPSRDICQRGTSLTIQCQVDSQVTMMFWYRQQPGQSLTLIATANQGSEATYESGFVIDKFPISRPNLTFSTLTVSNMSPEDSSIYLCSVQDTGKAAQETQYFGPGTRLLVL.

V and J are TRBV7-2 and TRBJ2-5; D might be TRBD1 (6 bases). The CDR3 covers 16 residues. Trimming left V 5 bases short and J 4 bases short, with 20 bases between. Germline values: CDR1 SGHTA, CDR2 FQGNSA. CDR3 nucleotides: TGTGCCAGCAGCGGGACCCCAGGGGCGCAGAGAGAGACCCAGTACTTC. This codes for CASSGTPGAQRETQYF. Drawing the rest from reference TRBV7-2 and TRBJ2-5, the complete variable domain is GAGVSQSPSNKVTEKGKDVELRCDPISGHTALYWYRQSLGQGLEFLIYFQGNSAPDKSGLPSDRFSAERTGGSVSTLTIQRTQQEDSAVYLCASSGTPGAQRETQYFGPGTRLLVL.

V gene TRBV13 combines with J gene TRBJ1-1; the D gene is possibly TRBD1 (5 bases). The CDR3 contains 15 residues. The V end was cut by 3 bases, the J end by 3 bases, with 14 bases between. From germline, CDR1 is PRHDT and CDR2 FYEKMQ (reference sequence). In DNA form, the CDR3 reads TGTGCCAGCAGCTTGGGAGGGGAGGTGTACACTGAAGCTTTCTTT. This codes for CASSLGGEVYTEAFF.

The chain joins TRBV5-6 to TRBJ1-6; TRBD1 aligns across 8 bases. CDR3 size: 18 residues. The germline V gene has CDR1 SGHDT and CDR2 YYEEEE. Losses at the gene ends were 2 bases for V and 0 bases for J; bases not matched to a gene: 7. The CDR3 bases are TGTGCCAGCAGCTTAGCAGGGGGCCTGAGCTCCTATAATTCACCCCTCCACTTT. Translated, it gives CASSLAGGLSSYNSPLHF.

The rearrangement uses TRBV9 and TRBJ1-5; D is unclear. The CDR3 is made up of 14 amino acids. The V and J ends lost 0 bases and 6 bases respectively, with 10 bases between them. Per germline, CDR1 SGDLS and CDR2 YYNGEE. Written as DNA, the CDR3 is TGTGCCAGCAGCGTAGAATATTTGGTTCAGCCCCAGCATTTT. This codes for CASSVEYLVQPQHF.

This chain links TRBV28 with TRBJ1-1; 9 bases match TRBD1. The germline V gene encodes CDR1 MDHEN and CDR2 SYDVKM. The J segment lost 1 base and the V segment lost 6 bases, leaving 6 bases of the junction unmatched. This CDR3 has 15 residues. Here the CDR3 reads CASRARDRANTEAFF. Written as DNA, the CDR3 is TGTGCCAGCAGGGCCCGGGACAGGGCGAACACTGAAGCTTTCTTT.

V and J are TRBV3-1 (or the pseudogene TRBV3-2) and TRBJ1-1; D is unclear. With 0 bases removed from V and 4 bases from J, the gap between germline ends came to 12 bases. Germline CDR1 is LGHDT and CDR2 is YNNKEL (reference sequence). The CDR3 loop spans 15 amino acids. The CDR3 nucleotides are TGTGCCAGCAGCCAAGATCGTCGGGGTAGCACTGAAGCTTTCTTT. Its protein product is CASSQDRRGSTEAFF.

This CDR3 is CASSRDSGTDTQYF. The CDR3 coding sequence is TGTGCCAGCAGCAGGGACTCTGGCACAGATACGCAGTATTTT. The chain joins TRBV6-5 to TRBJ2-3; a possible D gene is TRBD2 (6 bases). Germline lookup yields CDR1 MNHEY and CDR2 SVGAGI. This CDR3 region has 14 residues. The V end lost 6 bases, the J end lost 1 base, and 11 bases lay between the germline ends.

The chain has TRBV28 and TRBJ2-5, with a possible D match to TRBD1 (6 bases). The CDR3 runs to 14 residues. Germline CDR1 reads MDHEN; CDR2 reads SYDVKM. V was shortened by 7 bases and J by 1 base, with 13 bases between the two germline ends. CDR3 in amino acids: CASNRGGTQETQYF. Here the CDR3 DNA reads TGTGCCAGCAACCGAGGGGGAACCCAAGAGACCCAGTACTTC.

The J gene is TRBJ1-2, the V gene TRBV10-3; possibly TRBD1 for D (5 bases). Germline-derived CDR1 and CDR2 are ENHRY and SYGVKD. The CDR3 has 13 residues. Trimming removed 6 bases at V and 4 bases at J, with 12 bases between. The CDR3 loop is CAIRTIQAYGYTF. The CDR3 DNA reads TGTGCCATCAGGACCATACAGGCCTATGGCTACACCTTC.

J is TRBJ2-1 and V is TRBV29-1; D uncertain. V was shortened by 7 bases and J by 3 bases, with 4 bases between the two germline ends. Germline CDR1 is SQVTM and CDR2 is ANQGSEA. The CDR3 runs to 10 residues. CDR3: CSAYYNEQFF. Written as DNA, the CDR3 is TGCAGCGCCTACTACAATGAGCAGTTCTTC.

V and J are TRBV5-1 and TRBJ2-1, with no clear D. The CDR3 contains 15 residues. The ends were cut back, 5 bases at V and 3 bases at J, with 15 bases in the middle. Germline V gene sequence: CDR1 SGHRS, CDR2 YFSETQ. CDR3 in amino acids: CASSQRAGNYNEQFF. Written as DNA, the CDR3 is TGCGCCAGCAGTCAAAGGGCAGGAAACTACAATGAGCAGTTCTTC.

The V and J genes are TRBV7-9 and TRBJ2-7; 9 nucleotides line up with TRBD1. The CDR3 has 15 amino acids. Germline V lookup: CDR1 SEHNR, CDR2 FQNEAQ (reference sequence). Losses at the gene ends were 5 bases for V and 3 bases for J; bases not matched to a gene: 8. DNA for the CDR3: TGTGCCAGCAGCCCACGGACAGGGGACAACTACGAGCAGTACTTC. Protein product: CASSPRTGDNYEQYF. Full variable domain (remainder filled in from reference TRBV7-9 and TRBJ2-7): DTGVSQNPRHKITKRGQNVTFRCDPISEHNRLYWYRQTLGQGPEFLTYFQNEAQLEKSRLLSDRFSAERPKGSFSTLEIQRTEQGDSAMYLCASSPRTGDNYEQYFGPGTRLTVT.

The rearrangement links TRBV19 to TRBJ1-5; D remains unclear. CDR3 length equals 14 residues. CDR1 is LNHDA, CDR2 SQIVND, per germline (reference sequence). The V end lost 4 bases, the J end lost 7 bases, and 14 bases lay between the germline ends. The CDR3 loop reads CASSNGDSLQPQHF. CDR3 DNA sequence: TGTGCCAGTAGTAACGGGGATTCACTCCAGCCCCAGCATTTT.